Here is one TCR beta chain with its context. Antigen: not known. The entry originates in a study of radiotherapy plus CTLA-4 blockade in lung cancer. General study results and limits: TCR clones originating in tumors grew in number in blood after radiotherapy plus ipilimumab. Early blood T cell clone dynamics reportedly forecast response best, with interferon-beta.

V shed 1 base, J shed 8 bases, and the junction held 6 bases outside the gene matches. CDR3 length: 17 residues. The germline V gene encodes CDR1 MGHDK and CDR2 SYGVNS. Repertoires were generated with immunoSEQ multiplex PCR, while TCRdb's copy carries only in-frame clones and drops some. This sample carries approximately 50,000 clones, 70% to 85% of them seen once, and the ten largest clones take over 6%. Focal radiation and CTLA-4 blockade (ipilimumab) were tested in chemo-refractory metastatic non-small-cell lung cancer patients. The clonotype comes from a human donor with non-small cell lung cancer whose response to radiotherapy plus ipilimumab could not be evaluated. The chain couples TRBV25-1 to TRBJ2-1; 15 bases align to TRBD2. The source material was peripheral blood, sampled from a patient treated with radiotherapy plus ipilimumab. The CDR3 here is CASSESGGLAGGYEQFF. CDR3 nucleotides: TGTGCCAGCAGTGAATCGGGTGGACTAGCGGGAGGGTATGAGCAGTTCTTC.